Listed below are T cell receptor beta chains from one sample, sequenced in a study of B cell selection in AIRE deficiency. Method: immunoSEQ multiplex PCR; TCRdb's copy keeps in-frame clones and lacks some. The sample contains fewer than 30,000 clones, roughly 96% of which appear only once. The sample consisted of conventional CD4+ T cells sorted from PBMCs. These receptors were collected from a human donor with AIRE deficiency. Both conserved end residues are part of each CDR3. A D gene is named only where the DNA matches it firmly.

j_call,v_call,d_call,cdr3_aa,cdr3_nt
TRBJ1-2,TRBV30,NA,CAWSSVSGYTF,TGTGCCTGGAGTAGCGTGAGCGGCTACACCTTC
TRBJ1-1,TRBV15,NA,CATSRDVGGETFF,TGTGCCACCAGCAGAGATGTGGGGGGCGAGACTTTCTTT
TRBJ1-1,TRBV5-1,NA,CASSTGYTEAFF,TGCGCCAGCAGCACCGGATACACTGAAGCTTTCTTT
TRBJ2-7,TRBV29-1,NA,CSVMLSSYEQYF,TGCAGCGTTATGCTGAGCTCCTACGAGCAGTACTTC
TRBJ1-6,TRBV19,TRBD1,CASSIRRGRSANSPLHF,TGTGCCAGTAGTATACGCAGGGGGCGAAGTGCCAATTCACCCCTCCACTTT
TRBJ2-1,TRBV19,NA,CASRKGGSYNEQFF,TGTGCCAGTAGAAAAGGGGGCTCCTACAATGAGCAGTTCTTC
TRBJ1-6,TRBV7-2,NA,CASSSQRRTLNSPLHF,TGTGCCAGCAGCTCCCAAAGACGGACCCTTAATTCACCCCTCCACTTT
TRBJ1-4,TRBV2,NA,CATEFTGPNEKLFF,TGTGCCACCGAATTTACGGGTCCTAATGAAAAACTGTTTTTT
TRBJ1-2,TRBV2,NA,CASKAENYGYTF,TGTGCCAGCAAGGCAGAGAACTATGGCTACACCTTC
TRBJ2-6,TRBV18,TRBD2,CASSQLAGGNGANVLTF,TGTGCCAGCTCACAATTAGCGGGAGGTAATGGGGCCAACGTCCTGACTTTC
TRBJ2-2,TRBV5-4,NA,CASSLADTGELFF,TGTGCCAGCAGCTTGGCCGACACCGGGGAGCTGTTTTTT
TRBJ2-3,TRBV7-2,TRBD2,CASSFWEGTDTQYF,TGTGCCAGCAGCTTTTGGGAGGGGACAGATACGCAGTATTTT
TRBJ2-7,TRBV6-1,TRBD2,CASNPASGTSKQYF,TGTGCCAGCAACCCAGCTAGCGGGACTTCCAAGCAGTACTTC
TRBJ2-7,TRBV7-5,NA,CVRISGSGSYEQYF,TGTGTCAGGATAAGCGGGAGTGGATCCTACGAGCAGTACTTC
TRBJ1-1,TRBV29-1,NA,CSVGSNTEAFF,TGCAGCGTTGGCTCGAACACTGAAGCTTTCTTT
TRBJ1-4,TRBV5-6,NA,CASSLDATNEKLFF,TGTGCCAGCAGCTTGGATGCAACTAATGAAAAACTGTTTTTT
TRBJ2-1,TRBV5-1,NA,CASSPGLREEQFF,TGCGCCAGCAGCCCGGGACTTCGGGAGGAGCAGTTCTTC
TRBJ2-5,TRBV5-4,NA,CASSLGGVQETQYF,TGTGCCAGCAGCTTGGGTGGGGTCCAAGAGACCCAGTACTTC
TRBJ2-1,TRBV5-4,NA,CASSRSGGSSYNEQFF,TGTGCCAGCAGCCGTAGCGGAGGCAGCTCCTACAATGAGCAGTTCTTC
TRBJ2-3,TRBV5-5,NA,CASSSRQSITDTQYF,TGTGCCAGCAGCTCCAGACAAAGTATTACGGATACGCAGTATTTT
TRBJ2-3,TRBV14,NA,CASSQDLGLTPTDTQYF,TGTGCCAGCAGCCAAGATCTGGGACTGACTCCTACAGATACGCAGTATTTT
TRBJ1-2,TRBV19,NA,CASSNQADLGLFNGYTF,TGTGCCAGTAGTAATCAGGCGGACCTCGGTTTGTTTAATGGCTACACCTTC
TRBJ2-5,TRBV7-9,NA,CASSLEQTTQYF,TGTGCCAGCAGCTTAGAGCAGACGACCCAGTACTTC
TRBJ2-1,TRBV7-3,NA,CASSLSGAVQFF,TGTGCCAGCAGCCTATCTGGGGCTGTACAGTTCTTC
TRBJ1-3,TRBV5-5,NA,CASSFGPRQGSGNTIYF,TGTGCCAGCAGCTTTGGCCCCCGGCAGGGGTCAGGAAACACCATATATTTT
TRBJ2-1,TRBV4-3,TRBD2,CASSPGLAGAADNEQFF,TGCGCCAGCAGCCCGGGACTAGCGGGAGCGGCAGACAATGAGCAGTTCTTC
TRBJ2-2,TRBV5-1,NA,CASSLQAGLGELFF,TGCGCCAGCAGCTTGCAAGCAGGGCTCGGGGAGCTGTTTTTT
TRBJ2-6,TRBV30,NA,CAWSIPGYPSSGANVLTF,TGTGCCTGGAGCATCCCGGGGTACCCCAGCTCTGGGGCCAACGTCCTGACTTTC
TRBJ2-2,TRBV4-1,TRBD2,CASSQDQASGRRAGELFF,TGCGCCAGCAGCCAAGATCAAGCTAGCGGGAGAAGGGCCGGGGAGCTGTTTTTT
TRBJ1-1,TRBV7-9,NA,CASSLGGTARTEAFF,TGTGCCAGCAGCTTAGGGGGGACGGCCAGGACTGAAGCTTTCTTT
TRBJ2-3,TRBV29-1,NA,CSALIYSTDTQYF,TGCAGCGCTTTAATATACAGCACAGATACGCAGTATTTT
TRBJ2-3,TRBV7-3,NA,CASSLNAVAGTRTDTQYF,TGTGCCAGCAGCTTAAATGCGGTGGCGGGGACACGCACAGATACGCAGTATTTT
TRBJ2-2,TRBV5-5,NA,CASSLGPYDLNTGELFF,TGTGCCAGCAGCTTGGGCCCCTACGATTTGAACACCGGGGAGCTGTTTTTT
TRBJ1-5,TRBV28,NA,CASTSNHQPQHF,TGTGCCAGCACTTCAAACCATCAGCCCCAGCATTTT
TRBJ1-4,TRBV10-3,NA,CAISGDREKLFF,TGTGCCATCAGCGGGGACCGTGAAAAACTGTTTTTT
TRBJ1-2,TRBV7-2,NA,CASSLDYSSYGYTF,TGTGCCAGCAGCTTAGACTACAGCTCCTATGGCTACACCTTC
TRBJ1-2,TRBV11-1,TRBD1,CASSPRQGSFSYTF,TGTGCCAGCAGCCCTCGACAGGGAAGTTTTAGCTACACCTTC
TRBJ2-3,TRBV7-3,NA,CASSKQGSDTQYF,TGTGCCAGCAGTAAACAGGGTTCGGATACGCAGTATTTT
TRBJ2-7,TRBV6-6,TRBD2,CASSYRAGGTYEQYF,TGTGCCAGCAGTTACCGGGCGGGAGGGACCTACGAGCAGTACTTC
TRBJ2-7,TRBV5-8,TRBD2,CASSSGGTSRHYEQYF,TGTGCCAGCAGCTCGGGGGGGACTAGCCGCCACTACGAGCAGTACTTC
TRBJ2-2,TRBV4-2,NA,CASSQVTGELFF,TGTGCCAGCAGCCAAGTCACCGGGGAGCTGTTTTTT
TRBJ2-7,TRBV11-1,NA,CASSSRTYLYEQYF,TGTGCCAGCAGCTCCCGGACTTACCTCTACGAGCAGTACTTC
TRBJ1-1,TRBV4-1,NA,CASSQVGAGPTEAFF,TGCGCCAGCAGCCAAGTCGGAGCAGGGCCCACTGAAGCTTTCTTT